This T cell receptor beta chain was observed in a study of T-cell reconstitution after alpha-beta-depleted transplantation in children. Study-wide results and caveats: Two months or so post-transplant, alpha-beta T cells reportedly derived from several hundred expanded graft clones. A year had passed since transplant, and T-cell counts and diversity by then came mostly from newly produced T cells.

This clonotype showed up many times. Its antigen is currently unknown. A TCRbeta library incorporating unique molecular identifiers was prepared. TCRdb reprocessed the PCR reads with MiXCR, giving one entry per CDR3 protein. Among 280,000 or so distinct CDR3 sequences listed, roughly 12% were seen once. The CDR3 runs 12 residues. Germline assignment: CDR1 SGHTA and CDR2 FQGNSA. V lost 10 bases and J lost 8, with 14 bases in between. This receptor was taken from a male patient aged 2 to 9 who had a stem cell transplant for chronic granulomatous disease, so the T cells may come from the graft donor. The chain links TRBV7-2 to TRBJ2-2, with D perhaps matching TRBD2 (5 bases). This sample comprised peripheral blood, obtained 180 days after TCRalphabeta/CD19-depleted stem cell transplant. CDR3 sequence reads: CATSTGVGELFF. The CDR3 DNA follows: TGTGCCACCTCAACCGGGGTTGGGGAGCTGTTTTTT.